A selection of T cell receptor beta chains follows, all from one sample in a study of blood T cell repertoires in COVID-19. Here immunoSEQ multiplex PCR was the method, and the copy in TCRdb shows in-frame clones only, minus some. The sample holds 200,000 to 300,000 clones, around 84% seen once. What was sequenced was peripheral blood. The receptors stem from a woman aged 55-75 years with COVID-19, enrolled during active disease. The CDR3 runs from the conserved cysteine through the conserved F or W. Fields, in order: clone size, D gene, V gene, J gene, CDR3 DNA, CDR3 protein. The D gene is left open where the match is weak. Expanded clones are given a class, and other clones once, few, many or no size at all.

clone_size: few; d_call: TRBD1; v_call: TRBV6-6; j_call: TRBJ1-3; cdr3_nt: TGTGCCAGCAGTGCCCCGACAGGGGTTGAAGGAAACACCATATATTTT; cdr3_aa: CASSAPTGVEGNTIYF
clone_size: NA; d_call: TRBD1; v_call: TRBV18; j_call: TRBJ2-7; cdr3_nt: TGTGCCAGCTCACCACTACAGGGGGCCATGTCATTACCCTACGAGCAGTACTTC; cdr3_aa: CASSPLQGAMSLPYEQYF
clone_size: NA; d_call: TRBD2; v_call: TRBV5-1; j_call: TRBJ2-1; cdr3_nt: TGCGCCAGCAGTCGGGGCGGGAGACCGGGTGAGCAGTTCTTC; cdr3_aa: CASSRGGRPGEQFF
clone_size: NA; d_call: TRBD1; v_call: TRBV6-1; j_call: TRBJ1-5; cdr3_nt: TGTGCCAGCAGTGTGGGACAGGGGGCGGGGAAGCAGCCCCAGCATTTT; cdr3_aa: CASSVGQGAGKQPQHF
clone_size: NA; d_call: TRBD1; v_call: TRBV7-2; j_call: TRBJ2-6; cdr3_nt: TGTGCCAGCAGCTACACCCACCGGGACAGGGGAACTGGGGCCAACGTCCTGACTTTC; cdr3_aa: CASSYTHRDRGTGANVLTF
clone_size: NA; d_call: NA; v_call: TRBV7-8; j_call: TRBJ1-4; cdr3_nt: TGTGCCAGCAGCTTAGTAAACAGACCTAATGAAAAACTGTTTTTT; cdr3_aa: CASSLVNRPNEKLFF
clone_size: NA; d_call: TRBD2; v_call: TRBV28; j_call: TRBJ2-1; cdr3_nt: TGTGCCAGCAGAATCGGACTAGCGGGAGGCTACAATGAGCAGTTCTTC; cdr3_aa: CASRIGLAGGYNEQFF
clone_size: NA; d_call: TRBD1; v_call: TRBV9; j_call: TRBJ2-3; cdr3_nt: TGTGCCAGCAGCACAACAGGGGCTGGCACAGATACGCAGTATTTT; cdr3_aa: CASSTTGAGTDTQYF
clone_size: NA; d_call: NA; v_call: TRBV9; j_call: TRBJ2-7; cdr3_nt: TGTGCCAGCAGCGTCTCCGGGACTTCGTCCTACGAGCAGTACTTC; cdr3_aa: CASSVSGTSSYEQYF
clone_size: NA; d_call: NA; v_call: TRBV5-1; j_call: TRBJ2-1; cdr3_nt: TGCGCCAGCAGCTTGGCGGGCGGGGTTTACAATGAGCAGTTCTTC; cdr3_aa: CASSLAGGVYNEQFF
clone_size: NA; d_call: TRBD1; v_call: TRBV19; j_call: TRBJ2-7; cdr3_nt: TGTGCCAGTAGTGTGGGACAGGTGTACGAGCAGTACTTC; cdr3_aa: CASSVGQVYEQYF
clone_size: NA; d_call: NA; v_call: TRBV19; j_call: TRBJ1-2; cdr3_nt: TGTGCCAGTAGTCCAACCGTCCTCCGGGACAACACTAACTATGGCTACACCTTC; cdr3_aa: CASSPTVLRDNTNYGYTF
clone_size: NA; d_call: NA; v_call: TRBV29-1; j_call: TRBJ1-2; cdr3_nt: TGCAGCGTTGAAATCAGGGCCAGCTATGGCTACACCTTC; cdr3_aa: CSVEIRASYGYTF
clone_size: NA; d_call: NA; v_call: TRBV6-5; j_call: TRBJ1-1; cdr3_nt: TGTGCCAGCGCCCGGGGGGGGCGGGGCACTGAAGCTTTCTTT; cdr3_aa: CASARGGRGTEAFF
clone_size: NA; d_call: NA; v_call: TRBV19; j_call: TRBJ2-2; cdr3_nt: TGTGCCAGTACCGTAGCAAACACCGGGGAGCTGTTTTTT; cdr3_aa: CASTVANTGELFF
clone_size: few; d_call: TRBD2; v_call: TRBV29-1; j_call: TRBJ2-1; cdr3_nt: TGCAGCGTCGTAGCGGGAGGGGCACCGAATGAGCAGTTCTTC; cdr3_aa: CSVVAGGAPNEQFF
clone_size: NA; d_call: TRBD2; v_call: TRBV3-1/TRBV3-2; j_call: TRBJ2-3; cdr3_nt: TGTGCCAGCAGCCAAGATCTGGGGGGGTCAGTCCCCGATACGCAGTATTTT; cdr3_aa: CASSQDLGGSVPDTQYF
clone_size: NA; d_call: TRBD1; v_call: TRBV5-6; j_call: TRBJ1-5; cdr3_nt: TGTGCCAGCAGCTTGGTAGGACAGGGGGCCGGTCAGCCCCAGCATTTT; cdr3_aa: CASSLVGQGAGQPQHF
clone_size: NA; d_call: TRBD2; v_call: TRBV7-3; j_call: TRBJ2-1; cdr3_nt: TGTGCCAGCAGCTTAGGGGGTCCGGGACTAAACAACAATGAGCAGTTCTTC; cdr3_aa: CASSLGGPGLNNNEQFF
clone_size: NA; d_call: NA; v_call: TRBV12-3/TRBV12-4; j_call: TRBJ1-1; cdr3_nt: TGTGCCAGCAGTTTGGGAGGGAACACTGAAGCTTTCTTT; cdr3_aa: CASSLGGNTEAFF
clone_size: NA; d_call: TRBD2; v_call: TRBV27; j_call: TRBJ2-1; cdr3_nt: TGTGCCAGCAGTTTTTCTTCCAGATGGACTAGCGGGAGAAAATCCTACAATGAGCAGTTCTTC; cdr3_aa: CASSFSSRWTSGRKSYNEQFF
clone_size: NA; d_call: NA; v_call: TRBV7-9; j_call: TRBJ1-1; cdr3_nt: TGTGCCAGCATCGAACAGGGGAACACTGAAGCTTTCTTT; cdr3_aa: CASIEQGNTEAFF
clone_size: NA; d_call: TRBD1; v_call: TRBV12-3/TRBV12-4; j_call: TRBJ2-4; cdr3_nt: TGTGCCAGCAGTTTGATCGGGACAGCGGTGGCGTACTTC; cdr3_aa: CASSLIGTAVAYF
clone_size: NA; d_call: TRBD2; v_call: TRBV29-1; j_call: TRBJ2-3; cdr3_nt: TGCAGCGTTAGGACTAGCCTGGTGGCCGATACGCAGTATTTT; cdr3_aa: CSVRTSLVADTQYF
clone_size: NA; d_call: TRBD2; v_call: TRBV9; j_call: TRBJ2-1; cdr3_nt: TGTGCCAGCAGCGTACTAAGGACTAGCGGGAGAGGGGAGCAGTTCTTC; cdr3_aa: CASSVLRTSGRGEQFF
clone_size: NA; d_call: TRBD2; v_call: TRBV6-2/TRBV6-3; j_call: TRBJ2-1; cdr3_nt: TGTGCCAGCAGCAAGCGGGAGAGCTCCTACAATGAGCAGTTCTTC; cdr3_aa: CASSKRESSYNEQFF
clone_size: NA; d_call: TRBD1; v_call: TRBV15; j_call: TRBJ1-6; cdr3_nt: TGTGCCACCAGCCACGGACAGGGCTCCTATAATTCACCCCTCCACTTT; cdr3_aa: CATSHGQGSYNSPLHF
clone_size: NA; d_call: TRBD2; v_call: TRBV5-1; j_call: TRBJ2-2; cdr3_nt: TGCGCCAGCACCCGGACTAGCGGGAGCCGGGAGCTGTTTTTT; cdr3_aa: CASTRTSGSRELFF
clone_size: NA; d_call: TRBD2; v_call: TRBV19; j_call: TRBJ2-1; cdr3_nt: TGTGCCAGTAGTGCTAGCGGGAGGACTATCCATGAGCAGTTCTTC; cdr3_aa: CASSASGRTIHEQFF
clone_size: NA; d_call: TRBD1; v_call: TRBV19; j_call: TRBJ1-5; cdr3_nt: TGTGCCAGTAGGACATCCCGGGACAGATATAGCAATCAGCCCCAGCATTTT; cdr3_aa: CASRTSRDRYSNQPQHF
clone_size: NA; d_call: TRBD1; v_call: TRBV5-1; j_call: TRBJ2-7; cdr3_nt: TGCGCCAGCAGCTTGACAGGGGGATTTTCGGACTACGAGCAGTACTTC; cdr3_aa: CASSLTGGFSDYEQYF
clone_size: NA; d_call: TRBD1; v_call: TRBV30; j_call: TRBJ1-1; cdr3_nt: TGTGCCTGGAGTGACGAGGGGGCGCGCACTGAAGCTTTCTTT; cdr3_aa: CAWSDEGARTEAFF
clone_size: once; d_call: TRBD2; v_call: TRBV5-1; j_call: TRBJ2-1; cdr3_nt: TGCGCCAGCACTAGGACTAGCGGGAGTCAGGCTGAGCAGTTCTTC; cdr3_aa: CASTRTSGSQAEQFF
clone_size: NA; d_call: NA; v_call: TRBV6-5; j_call: TRBJ1-2; cdr3_nt: TGTGCCAGCAGTTCAATAGGGAGCGGCTACACCTTC; cdr3_aa: CASSSIGSGYTF
clone_size: NA; d_call: TRBD1; v_call: TRBV5-1; j_call: TRBJ1-2; cdr3_nt: TGCGCCAGCAGCCACTCGACAGGGAATGACTATGGCTACACCTTC; cdr3_aa: CASSHSTGNDYGYTF